The T cell receptor (beta chain) under discussion was sequenced for a study of blood T cell repertoires in COVID-19. Study overall: Samples taken during acute and convalescent COVID-19 were collected in the United States, Italy and Spain. PBMCs, B-cell-depleted T cells, or T cells provided the cDNA or gDNA that made up the material.

Losses at the gene ends were 1 base for V and 5 bases for J; bases not matched to a gene: 16. From germline, CDR1 is SQVTM and CDR2 ANQGSEA. The length of the CDR3 is 17 residues. Study processing details: By means of reference gene primer amplification, nucleated cell counts were estimated. Using immunoSEQ multiplex PCR, the repertoire was profiled, and TCRdb retains in-frame clones only, with some absent. The DNA gave D and trimming, while V, J and clone size come from that table. Of 300,000 to 400,000 clones in the sample, roughly 88% were seen once. Patients at the Seattle site were enrolled during active infection and followed longitudinally.

The chain links TRBV29-1 to TRBJ1-2; 7 bases match TRBD1. The sample comprised peripheral blood. The source of this sequence is a woman in her 30s with COVID-19, enrolled during active disease. The chain's CDR3 is CSVEAPRQGRERYGYTF. The CDR3, as DNA: TGCAGCGTTGAAGCCCCGAGACAGGGTCGGGAGAGATATGGCTACACCTTC.